This TCR beta chain was captured by sequencing in a study of early T cells in non-severe SARS-CoV-2 infection. Study information: Bulk RNA isolated from unsorted whole blood underwent sequencing; chains were not paired.

The CDR3 extends over 14 amino acids. Germline loops: CDR1 SGHRS, CDR2 YFSETQ. J was trimmed by 0 bases and V by 3 bases; bases with no gene match: 3. Attachment of unique molecular identifiers was made to individual cDNA molecules. Each CDR3 protein is one row after TCRdb ran MiXCR on the 5' RACE reads. The sample consists of some 54,000 distinct CDR3 sequences, more than 8.5% of them appearing once. The table lists this clonotype with a few counts. The origin of this receptor is an adult who was a healthcare worker with PCR-confirmed SARS-CoV-2 infection or an uninfected control (not recorded which). This chain joins TRBV5-1 and TRBJ2-7; 7 bases align to TRBD2. Sequencing was performed on whole blood. CDR3: CASSSSGASYEQYF. As DNA, the CDR3 is TGCGCCAGCAGCTCTAGCGGAGCCTCCTACGAGCAGTACTTC. The full variable domain, its missing parts supplied by reference TRBV5-1 and TRBJ2-7, is KAGVTQTPRYLIKTRGQQVTLSCSPISGHRSVSWYQQTPGQGLQFLFEYFSETQRNKGNFPGRFSGRQFSNSRSEMNVSTLELGDSALYLCASSSSGASYEQYFGPGTRLTVT.